This entry concerns a single TCR beta chain. The target antigen is unknown. TCRdb redid the calling of the 5' RACE reads with MiXCR, one entry per CDR3 protein. The table includes about 12,000 distinct CDR3 sequences, roughly 50% detected once. Study results and caveats: Tumor memory CD4+ T cell TCR gene usage clustered with blood and lymph node memory CD4+ cells and lymph node naive CD4+ cells.

The sorted Tregs were CD4+CD25+CD127-/low cells. The V gene lost 4 bases and the J gene lost 3 bases, with 11 bases spanning the gap. The CDR3 has 14 residues. Germline-derived CDR1 and CDR2 are SGHDT and YYEEEE. Sequenced: tumor-infiltrating Tregs sorted from the breast tumor. The chain joins TRBV5-6 to TRBJ2-1, with D hard to call. The receptor was derived from a female donor with breast cancer. CDR3 nucleotide sequence: TGTGCCAGCAGCAGCTTTTCGGACTACAATGAGCAGTTCTTC. Its translation: CASSSFSDYNEQFF.